One TCR beta chain is described in this entry. No antigen is known for it. The data are from a study of vaccination and CD4 T cells after COVID-19. As for the study in general: The convalescents comprised six males and four females, two of them Hispanic. Once diagnosed, patients had post-COVID samples drawn a median around 110 days later (range 35 to 161). Study-wide results and caveats: The great majority, 304 of 307 vaccine-specific clones, proved spike mono-reactive in convalescent patients. Convalescent patients saw a median roughly 90% of their reactive clones show up only after vaccination.

TCRdb redid the calling of the PCR reads with MiXCR, one entry per CDR3 protein. The sample shows 20,000 to 25,000 distinct CDR3 sequences, more than 45% of them seen only once. Trimming took 1 base from V and 5 from J, leaving 8 bases between them. Germline V gives CDR1 SGHVS, CDR2 FNYEAQ. This CDR3 is 13 amino acids long. The sequence came from a human donor who had recovered from COVID-19. The sample was CD4+ T cells from blood, taken before SARS-CoV-2 vaccination. The chain recombines TRBV7-6 with TRBJ1-1; D is uncertain. The CDR3 DNA reads as TGTGCCAGCAGCTTAGGGGTTGAGACTGAAGCTTTCTTT. It is translated as CASSLGVETEAFF.